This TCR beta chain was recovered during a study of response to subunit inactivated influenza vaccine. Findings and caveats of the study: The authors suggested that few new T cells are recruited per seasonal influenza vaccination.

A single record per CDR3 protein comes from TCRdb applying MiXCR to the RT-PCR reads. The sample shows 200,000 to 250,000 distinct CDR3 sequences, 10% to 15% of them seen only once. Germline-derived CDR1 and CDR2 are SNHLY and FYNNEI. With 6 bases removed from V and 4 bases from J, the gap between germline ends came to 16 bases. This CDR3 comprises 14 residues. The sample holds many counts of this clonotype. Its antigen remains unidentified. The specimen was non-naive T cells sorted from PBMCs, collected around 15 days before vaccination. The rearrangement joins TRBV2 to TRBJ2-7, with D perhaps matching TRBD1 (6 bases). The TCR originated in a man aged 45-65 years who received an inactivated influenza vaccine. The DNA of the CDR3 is TGTGCCAGCAGGGCCTCAGGGGTGAGGTACGAGCAGTACTTC. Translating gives CASRASGVRYEQYF.